This T cell receptor (beta chain) was observed in a study of PD-1 blockade in classical Hodgkin lymphoma. Findings and limits, study-wide: At baseline, newly diagnosed patients reportedly showed less TCR diversity than healthy donors.

Specified time point: cycle 4 day 1 (C4D1), after 5 to 7 weeks of nivolumab. In every patient, relapse followed autologous stem cell transplantation, while exposure to brentuximab vedotin differed. The best responses consisted of complete response, partial response or progressive disease. Turning to this clone: As yet, its antigen is unknown.

Libraries were prepared by immunoSEQ multiplex PCR; TCRdb keeps only in-frame clonotypes and omits some of them. Among about 94,000 clones listed, about 92% were seen once. The CDR3 contains 15 residues. V was cut by 2 bases and J by 0 bases, with 8 bases left in between. Germline-derived CDR1 and CDR2 are MNHEY and SVGAGI. The V call is TRBV6-5, the J call TRBJ1-3; D unclear. The receptor was isolated from a human donor with classical Hodgkin lymphoma. Specimen: peripheral blood mononuclear cells (PBMCs), collected before the fourth cycle of nivolumab. The CDR3 is CASSYGFDSGNTIYF. Here the CDR3 DNA reads TGTGCCAGCAGTTACGGGTTCGACTCTGGAAACACCATATATTTT.